What follows is one T cell receptor beta chain and its context. Its specificity is unknown. The CDR3 extends over 14 amino acids. After removal of 7 bases from V and 2 bases from J, the junction contained 6 bases not matched to a gene. From germline, CDR1 is SGHRS and CDR2 YFSETQ. This specimen belongs to a study of beta chain features in type 1 diabetes. Study-wide findings and caveats: Patients and controls would be equally affected if PCR favored shorter templates. All four CD4+ subsets from Type 1 diabetes patients carried moderately but significantly shorter TCRB CDR3s. VDJ junctions from patients with type 1 diabetes contained fewer insertions and more deletions.

Expressed TCRB transcripts were sequenced because the isolated RNA had all been reverse transcribed beforehand. The average output of naive, central memory and regulatory T cell samples was several million reads. Libraries were prepared by immunoSEQ multiplex PCR; TCRdb keeps only in-frame clonotypes and omits some of them. The repertoire holds hundreds of thousands of clones, more than 12% seen once, with approximately 0.042% in the top ten. The chain employs TRBV5-1 and TRBJ2-3; 8 bases agree with TRBD2. This sequence originates from a man aged 18 to 35 with type 1 diabetes. The sample comprised naive CD4+ T cells from blood. CDR3 residues: CASEEAGATDTQYF. DNA of the CDR3: TGCGCCAGCGAGGAAGCGGGAGCCACAGATACGCAGTATTTT.